The entry below describes one T cell receptor beta chain. Antigen unknown. The data originate from a study of long-term antiretroviral therapy in people with HIV. Study in general: Earliest sampling preceded the 2015 immediate-ART recommendation by about a decade. Study conclusions and caveats: After ART, diversity increased yet remained lower than transplant donor controls.

The samples comprised about 0.95-11 million cryopreserved PBMC ahead of DNA extraction. Running of the v3.0 immunoSEQ assay took place at survey level. For every sample, sequencing targeted roughly 40,000-55,000 T-cell genomes. Some clones are missing from TCRdb's copy, which holds only in-frame ones; the method was immunoSEQ multiplex PCR. Of roughly 36,000 clones listed, 80% to 90% were seen once; the top ten hold approximately 4.9%. From germline, CDR1 is GTSNPN and CDR2 SVGIG (reference sequence). This CDR3 is built from 11 residues. The germline V and J ends were trimmed by 1 base and 7 bases, with 5 bases remaining between them.

The clonotype comes from a woman aged 30 to 39 with HIV. The gene calls are TRBV30 and TRBJ1-3; D not certain. This specimen consisted of unsorted PBMCs, obtained roughly 2.9 years before starting antiretroviral therapy. The CDR3 reads CAWSEVNTIYF. The CDR3 nucleotides are TGTGCCTGGAGTGAGGTGAACACCATATATTTT.